Listed here are 23 T cell receptor beta chains from one sample, sequenced in a study of blood T cell repertoires in COVID-19. Profiling relied on immunoSEQ multiplex PCR, and the TCRdb table lists in-frame clones only, not all of them. The sample has some 200,000 clones, about 88% seen once; the top ten hold roughly 2.7%. Sequenced material: PBMCs or T cells enriched from blood (not recorded which). The receptors were sampled from a woman aged 25 to 39 who had recovered from COVID-19.

The chain carries TRBV18 and TRBJ2-1; perhaps TRBD1 as D (6 bases). With 5 bases removed from V and 7 bases from J, the gap between germline ends came to 12 bases. This CDR3 comprises 13 residues. Germline V gives CDR1 KGHSH, CDR2 LQKENI. For the CDR3, the DNA is TGTGCCAGCTCAGCAGGGGTAGGTAATGAGCAGTTCTTC. Encoded protein: CASSAGVGNEQFF. Full variable domain (rest looked up from reference TRBV18 and TRBJ2-1): NAGVMQNPRHLVRRRGQEARLRCSPMKGHSHVYWYRQLPEEGLKFMVYLQKENIIDESGMPKERFSAEFPKEGPSILRIQQVVRGDSAAYFCASSAGVGNEQFFGPGTRLTVL.

This clone has more than one count but fewer than ten. V is TRBV4-2 and J is TRBJ2-7; 7 bases are shared with TRBD1. The V segment lost 0 bases and the J segment 4 bases; nucleotides outside the gene matches: 6. CDR1 is LGHNA and CDR2 is YNFKEQ in the germline V gene. The CDR3 length is 15 residues. The CDR3 DNA is TGTGCCAGCAGCCAAGAGAGACAGGGCCTTTACGAGCAGTACTTC. Residues: CASSQERQGLYEQYF.

J is TRBJ1-5 and V is TRBV6-1; possibly TRBD1 for D (6 bases). With 1 base removed from V and 6 bases from J, the gap between germline ends came to 10 bases. Germline V CDR1 and CDR2: MNHNS, SASEGT. This CDR3 is 14 amino acids long. CDR3 DNA sequence: TGTGCCAGCAGTGAAGTAAGGGGGTTTCAGCCCCAGCATTTT. This codes for CASSEVRGFQPQHF.

The rearrangement uses TRBV6-2 or TRBV6-3 and TRBJ2-1; D is undetermined. The CDR3 has 17 amino acids. V shed 0 bases and J shed 0 bases, with 12 bases lying between them. The V gene's germline CDR1 is MNHEY and CDR2 SVGEGT. CDR3: CASSYSTTVSSYNEQFF. In nucleotides, the CDR3 is TGTGCCAGCAGTTACTCGACAACAGTCAGCTCCTACAATGAGCAGTTCTTC.

The chain has TRBV5-8 and TRBJ1-1; D is unclear. Deletions cut 4 bases from V and 5 bases from J, with 9 bases between. Germline V CDR1 and CDR2: SGHTS, YDEGEE. The CDR3 consists of 12 residues. The chain's CDR3 is CASSPGRTEAFF. The CDR3, as DNA: TGTGCCAGCAGCCCAGGCCGGACTGAAGCTTTCTTT.

The chain joins TRBV7-2 to TRBJ1-1; possible D gene TRBD1, 6 bases. Germline V gene sequence: CDR1 SGHTA, CDR2 FQGNSA. Trimming took off 6 bases at V and 6 bases at J, with 14 bases between the two ends. This CDR3 has 13 amino acids. Written as DNA, the CDR3 is TGTGCCAGCAGTCCAACAGGGCCAGCTGAAGCTTTCTTT. This translates into CASSPTGPAEAFF.

The chain links TRBV18 to TRBJ1-1; 8 bases fit TRBD1. Trimming cost V 5 bases and J 1 base; bases outside gene matches: 12. This CDR3 contains 17 residues. In germline, CDR1 is KGHSH, CDR2 LQKENI. The CDR3 loop is CASSLLTGGNANTEAFF. DNA of the CDR3: TGTGCCAGCTCATTACTCACAGGGGGTAATGCGAACACTGAAGCTTTCTTT.

The chain uses TRBV6-5 and TRBJ1-6; 10 bases agree with TRBD1. The CDR3 extends over 13 amino acids. Germline CDR1 is MNHEY and CDR2 is SVGAGI. J gave up 10 bases and V 10 bases, and 7 bases lay outside the gene matches. CDR3 DNA: TGTGCCACCGGGACAGGGGATTTATCACCCCTCCACTTT. It translates to CATGTGDLSPLHF.

The rearrangement uses TRBV7-8 and TRBJ2-1, with D unresolved. Germline V CDR1 and CDR2: SGHVS, FQNEAQ. This CDR3 has 14 amino acids. Trimming stripped 4 bases from V and 8 bases from J, with 15 bases between. The CDR3 is CASSSHGQVDEQFF. CDR3 nucleotide sequence: TGTGCCAGCAGCTCCCATGGGCAGGTTGATGAGCAGTTCTTC. Together with reference TRBV7-8 and TRBJ2-1, the CDR3 gives the full variable domain: GAGVSQSPRYKVAKRGQDVALRCDPISGHVSLFWYQQALGQGPEFLTYFQNEAQLDKSGLPSDRFFAERPEGSVSTLKIQRTQQEDSAVYLCASSSHGQVDEQFFGPGTRLTVL.

This chain links TRBV7-2 with TRBJ1-3; 8 bases map to TRBD1. This CDR3 region has 15 residues. In germline, CDR1 is SGHTA, CDR2 FQGNSA. V gave up 4 bases and J gave up 2 bases; unmatched junction bases: 4. The CDR3 region is CASSSWTGPGNTIYF. CDR3 bases: TGTGCCAGCAGCTCTTGGACAGGGCCTGGAAACACCATATATTTT.

The V call is TRBV7-8, the J call TRBJ1-5; D not certain. The V end was cut by 5 bases, the J end by 2 bases, with 16 bases between. This CDR3 has 16 amino acids. In germline, CDR1 is SGHVS, CDR2 FQNEAQ. The CDR3 bases are TGTGCCAGCAGCCGAGACATAAACGGGGGCAATCAGCCCCAGCATTTT. This encodes CASSRDINGGNQPQHF.

This rearrangement joins TRBV4-1 to TRBJ1-6; 12 bases are shared with TRBD1. The germline V gene has CDR1 MGHRA and CDR2 YSYEKL. The CDR3 is 18 amino acids. The V gene end was trimmed by 1 base and the J gene end by 3 bases; junction bases not matched to a gene: 4. Written as DNA, the CDR3 is TGCGCCAGCAGCCAAGGTGGGACAGGGGGCTTCTATAATTCACCCCTCCACTTT. Amino acids: CASSQGGTGGFYNSPLHF.

The chain links TRBV27 to TRBJ1-1, with D possibly matching TRBD1 (6 bases). The V gene lost 6 bases and the J gene lost 3 bases, with 14 bases spanning the gap. Germline values: CDR1 MNHEY, CDR2 SMNVEV (reference sequence). The CDR3 length is 14 residues. The CDR3 nucleotides are TGTGCCAGCAGCTTCCGAGGGGGTTACACTGAAGCTTTCTTT. It encodes CASSFRGGYTEAFF.

The chain employs TRBV7-9 and TRBJ2-3, with TRBD2 matching over 7 bases. Germline V gene data show CDR1 as SEHNR and CDR2 as FQNEAQ (reference sequence). This CDR3 contains 15 residues. Unmatched junction bases numbered 11, after V lost 5 bases and J lost 6 bases. CDR3 sequence: CASSLRSSGHDTQYF. DNA of the CDR3: TGTGCCAGCAGCCTCAGGTCTAGCGGACATGATACGCAGTATTTT.

The rearrangement links TRBV5-1 to TRBJ2-4; D is possibly TRBD1 (7 bases). Looked up from germline, CDR1 is SGHRS and CDR2 is YFSETQ. The CDR3 length is 15 residues. V was clipped by 0 bases and J by 5 bases, with 12 bases between them. The CDR3 reads CASSLAGGTQNIQYF. For the CDR3, the DNA is TGCGCCAGCAGCTTGGCAGGGGGGACCCAAAACATTCAGTACTTC.

This chain uses TRBV6-1 with TRBJ1-2; 8 nucleotides match TRBD1. The CDR3 runs 17 residues. Trimming cost V 0 bases and J 0 bases; bases outside gene matches: 6. Per germline, CDR1 MNHNS and CDR2 SASEGT. The CDR3 region has the DNA TGTGCCAGCAGTGAAGCGCAATCGACAGGGGCTAACTATGGCTACACCTTC. Its protein is CASSEAQSTGANYGYTF.

The chain recombines TRBV15 with TRBJ1-5; D ambiguous. The V end lost 5 bases, the J end lost 4 bases, and 15 bases lay between the germline ends. The CDR3 has 15 residues. Germline lookup yields CDR1 LNHNV and CDR2 YYDKDF (reference sequence). The CDR3 nucleotides read TGTGCCACCAGCCGCCAGAGTGACTCGAATCAGCCCCAGCATTTT. Protein: CATSRQSDSNQPQHF.

The CDR3 coding sequence is TGTGCCAGCAGCTCGACCGGGACAGGGGTCTACAATGAGCAGTTCTTC. Translating gives CASSSTGTGVYNEQFF. The chain links TRBV11-2 to TRBJ2-1; 10 bases are shared with TRBD1. V was clipped by 4 bases and J by 3 bases; unmatched bases: 6. The germline V gene has CDR1 SGHAT and CDR2 FQNNGV. The CDR3 length is 16 residues.

A remark on this clone: One end of the junction is discordant with germline, which a read error may explain. The CDR3 DNA sequence: TGTGCCAGTACCCCCCCGGGAGGTAATCCACCCCTCCACTTT. This encodes CASTPPGGNPPLHF. The V gene is TRBV19, the J gene TRBJ1-6, with D hard to call. This CDR3 is built from 14 residues. Looked up from germline, CDR1 is LNHDA and CDR2 is SQIVND (reference sequence). Supplemented by reference TRBV19 and TRBJ1-6, the full variable domain reads DGGITQSPKYLFRKEGQNVTLSCEQNLNHDAMYWYRQDPGQGLRLIYYSQIVNDFQKGDIAEGYSVSREKKESFPLTVTSAQKNPTAFYLCASTPPGGNPPLHFGNGTRLTVT.

This clone was seen a handful of times. The V gene is TRBV6-5, the J gene TRBJ1-4; 9 bases agree with TRBD1. This CDR3 has 14 residues. Germline values: CDR1 MNHEY, CDR2 SVGAGI. The ends lost 7 bases at V and 8 bases at J; junction bases unmatched: 8. The DNA of the CDR3 is TGTGCCAGCATCCGAGGGACAGGGCCGGAAAAACTGTTTTTT. This translates into CASIRGTGPEKLFF.

The rearrangement joins TRBV6-5 to TRBJ1-1, with a possible D match to TRBD1 (6 bases). CDR1 and CDR2 from the germline V gene are MNHEY and SVGAGI. This CDR3 spans 15 amino acids. The ends were cut back, 4 bases at V and 0 bases at J, with 12 bases in the middle. This CDR3 is CASSSFGGLNTEAFF. In DNA, the CDR3 is TGTGCCAGCAGTTCCTTCGGGGGGCTGAACACTGAAGCTTTCTTT.

This chain joins TRBV10-3 and TRBJ1-2, with TRBD1 as a possible D gene (5 bases). V lost 7 bases and J 4 bases, leaving 16 bases between the germline ends. The CDR3 runs 14 residues. Germline CDR1 reads ENHRY; CDR2 reads SYGVKD. The CDR3 coding sequence is TGTGCCATCACCGACCCTGACAGCCTCTATGGCTACACCTTC. This sequence encodes CAITDPDSLYGYTF.

This clone was picked up a small number of times. The chain is built from TRBV10-3 and TRBJ1-2; D is perhaps TRBD1 (5 bases). This CDR3 has 13 residues. The V gene's germline CDR1 is ENHRY and CDR2 SYGVKD. The V and J ends lost 2 bases and 2 bases respectively, with 6 bases between them. CDR3 region: CAISEDRNYGYTF. CDR3 bases: TGTGCCATCAGTGAGGACAGAAACTATGGCTACACCTTC.